This T cell receptor beta chain came from a study of T-cell reconstitution after alpha-beta-depleted transplantation in children. The study, taken as a whole, reports: Recipient T cells and thymic progenitors that survived were the source of the high TCRbeta diversity seen at day 60 in some patients. After one year, T-cell counts and TCRbeta diversity mostly came from new T cells. Several hundred graft clones that had expanded were reportedly the source of alpha-beta T cells about two months after transplant.

This clonotype was picked up many times. Its specificity is unknown. Preparation of the TCRbeta library used unique molecular identifiers. TCRdb recomputed calls from the PCR reads with MiXCR, one row per CDR3 protein. The sample has nearly 200,000 distinct CDR3 sequences; about 6% are singletons. The V segment lost 2 bases and the J segment 4 bases; nucleotides outside the gene matches: 5. Germline V lookup: CDR1 MDHEN, CDR2 SYDVKM. This CDR3 is built from 15 residues. The genes are TRBV28 and TRBJ2-7, with 10 bases that match TRBD2. The receptor was isolated from a girl under three years old with combined immunodeficiency, due to receive a stem cell transplant. The sample here was PBMCs, taken before TCRalphabeta/CD19-depleted stem cell transplant. In DNA, the CDR3 is TGTGCCAGCAGTTTAGTCGGACTAGCGGAGTACGAGCAGTACTTC. This gives the protein CASSLVGLAEYEQYF.